These 18 T cell receptor beta chains were sequenced from one sample in a study of cytomegalovirus exposure and HLA in healthy donors. Measured with immunoSEQ multiplex PCR; TCRdb has only the in-frame clones, and not every one. The sample yields 110,000 to 150,000 clones, more than 85% seen once. The specimen was PBMCs. The origin of the receptors is a man between 18 and 35 years old in good health and CMV-seronegative.

This sequence joins TRBV6-1 and TRBJ2-1; 9 nucleotides agree with TRBD1. Germline V lookup: CDR1 MNHNS, CDR2 SASEGT. The CDR3 length is 15 residues. After removal of 0 bases from V and 11 bases from J, the junction contained 8 bases not matched to a gene. This chain's CDR3 is CASSEARWGQGQQFF. The CDR3 DNA reads TGTGCCAGCAGTGAAGCGCGCTGGGGACAGGGTCAGCAGTTCTTC.

The rearrangement links TRBV10-3 to TRBJ2-5; 10 bases are shared with TRBD1. Germline trimming cut 6 bases from V and 1 base from J; bases unmatched to any gene: 8. This CDR3 is built from 16 residues. The germline CDR1 and CDR2 sequences are ENHRY and SYGVKD. The CDR3 spells CAIRARTGGLQETQYF. CDR3 coding DNA: TGTGCCATCAGGGCGAGGACAGGGGGTCTCCAAGAGACCCAGTACTTC.

This clone was seen a handful of times. V and J are TRBV18 and TRBJ2-3; maybe TRBD2 (6 bases). The V gene's germline CDR1 is KGHSH and CDR2 LQKENI. CDR3 length: 14 residues. Trimming shortened V by 2 bases and J by 3 bases, and 9 bases separated the two germline ends. CDR3 in amino acids: CASSPVGTTDTQYF. CDR3 nucleotides: TGTGCCAGCTCACCAGTGGGGACTACAGATACGCAGTATTTT.

This chain uses TRBV5-1 with TRBJ1-4, with D tentatively TRBD1 (6 bases). With 3 bases removed from V and 0 bases from J, the gap between germline ends came to 21 bases. The CDR3 spans 19 residues. The germline V gene encodes CDR1 SGHRS and CDR2 YFSETQ. CDR3 in amino acids: CASSYGQLAGLATNEKLFF. CDR3 DNA: TGCGCCAGCAGCTATGGACAGTTGGCCGGGTTGGCAACTAATGAAAAACTGTTTTTT. The whole variable domain, filled in from reference TRBV5-1 and TRBJ1-4, reads KAGVTQTPRYLIKTRGQQVTLSCSPISGHRSVSWYQQTPGQGLQFLFEYFSETQRNKGNFPGRFSGRQFSNSRSEMNVSTLELGDSALYLCASSYGQLAGLATNEKLFFGSGTQLSVL.

This clone was recorded once. This CDR3 reads CASRLGAGPSYEQYF. DNA of the CDR3: TGTGCCAGCAGACTCGGAGCGGGGCCCTCCTACGAGCAGTACTTC. V and J are TRBV7-9 and TRBJ2-7; the match to TRBD2 covers 7 bases. In germline, CDR1 is SEHNR, CDR2 FQNEAQ (reference sequence). V lost 6 bases, J lost 0 bases, and 8 bases stayed unmatched. The CDR3 consists of 15 residues.

This clone was seen once. The chain has TRBV27 and TRBJ2-5, with 9 bases identical to TRBD2. Germline CDR1 is MNHEY and CDR2 is SMNVEV (reference sequence). CDR3 length equals 16 residues. V trimming: 5 bases; J trimming: 0 bases; junction bases outside the gene matches: 7. CDR3 protein: CASSLRLADYQETQYF. CDR3 nucleotide sequence: TGTGCCAGCAGTCTTAGACTAGCGGACTACCAAGAGACCCAGTACTTC.

This chain uses TRBV5-6 with TRBJ1-2; the D is unclear. Trimming removed 0 bases from V and 0 bases from J, with 12 bases in between. CDR1 is SGHDT, CDR2 YYEEEE, per germline. This CDR3 spans 16 amino acids. The CDR3 sequence: CASSLVGGPTNYGYTF. The CDR3 nucleotides are TGTGCCAGCAGCTTGGTAGGCGGTCCGACTAACTATGGCTACACCTTC.

In this sample, this clone turned up once. The gene calls are TRBV6-1 and TRBJ1-2; 7 nucleotides match TRBD1. The germline V gene has CDR1 MNHNS and CDR2 SASEGT. The J segment lost 2 bases and the V segment lost 4 bases, leaving 1 base of the junction unmatched. The length of the CDR3 is 13 residues. Written as DNA, the CDR3 is TGTGCCAGCAGTGGACAGGGAAACTATGGCTACACCTTC. It codes for CASSGQGNYGYTF.

This CDR3 is CASSVGGGSGNTIYF. In DNA form, the CDR3 reads TGTGCCAGCAGCGTAGGCGGGGGCTCTGGAAACACCATATATTTT. The gene calls are TRBV9 and TRBJ1-3; a possible D gene is TRBD1 (5 bases). This CDR3 spans 15 amino acids. V was shortened by 0 bases and J by 0 bases, with 7 bases between the two germline ends. Germline CDR1 SGDLS, CDR2 YYNGEE. Using reference TRBV9 and TRBJ1-3 for the parts outside the CDR3, the full variable domain is DSGVTQTPKHLITATGQRVTLRCSPRSGDLSVYWYQQSLDQGLQFLIQYYNGEERAKGNILERFSAQQFPDLHSELNLSSLELGDSALYFCASSVGGGSGNTIYFGEGSWLTVV.

The chain employs TRBV5-4 and TRBJ2-2; 10 bases align to TRBD2. Per the germline V gene, CDR1 is SGHNT and CDR2 is YYREEE (reference sequence). V was pared by 1 base and J by 0 bases, with 6 bases of the junction left unmatched. This CDR3 region has 18 residues. DNA of the CDR3: TGTGCCAGCAGCTTGCCCGGACTAGCGGCTCCGAACACCGGGGAGCTGTTTTTT. It is translated as CASSLPGLAAPNTGELFF.

This chain connects TRBV27 to TRBJ1-2; tentatively, D is TRBD1 (6 bases). Germline V CDR1 and CDR2: MNHEY, SMNVEV (reference sequence). The CDR3 length is 13 residues. Trimming removed 3 bases from V and 8 bases from J, with 13 bases in between. The CDR3 coding sequence is TGTGCCAGCAGTTTCGACAGGCTCGAAGGCTACACCTTC. Its protein product is CASSFDRLEGYTF.

This sequence joins TRBV11-2 and TRBJ1-1; TRBD1 is a possible D gene (5 bases). CDR1 is SGHAT and CDR2 is FQNNGV in the germline V gene. Trimming shortened V by 5 bases and J by 9 bases, and 22 bases separated the two germline ends. This CDR3 is 15 amino acids long. CDR3 region: CASSPGVGRPLKAFF. In DNA form, the CDR3 reads TGTGCCAGCAGCCCGGGGGTCGGGAGGCCCCTGAAAGCTTTCTTT. The full variable domain, completed using reference TRBV11-2 and TRBJ1-1, is EAGVAQSPRYKIIEKRQSVAFWCNPISGHATLYWYQQILGQGPKLLIQFQNNGVVDDSQLPKDRFSAERLKGVDSTLKIQPAKLEDSAVYLCASSPGVGRPLKAFFGQGTRLTVV.

V usage is TRBV5-4 and J usage is TRBJ1-2; possibly TRBD1 for D (5 bases). CDR1 and CDR2 (germline): SGHNT, YYREEE (reference sequence). This CDR3 is 15 amino acids long. Trimming took off 0 bases at V and 6 bases at J, with 15 bases between the two ends. The CDR3 here is CASSLGLGLTDGYTF. In DNA form, the CDR3 reads TGTGCCAGCAGCTTGGGTTTGGGACTCACAGATGGCTACACCTTC.

The chain has TRBV19 and TRBJ1-5; 12 bases are shared with TRBD1. The germline V gene has CDR1 LNHDA and CDR2 SQIVND (reference sequence). Trimming removed 0 bases from V and 6 bases from J; junction bases left unmatched: 6. This CDR3 comprises 17 residues. The CDR3 region is CASSIDRGQGAAQPQHF. The CDR3 DNA follows: TGTGCCAGTAGTATAGATCGGGGACAGGGGGCGGCTCAGCCCCAGCATTTT.

The chain combines TRBV6-1 with TRBJ2-7; D is possibly TRBD1 (6 bases). Germline V lookup: CDR1 MNHNS, CDR2 SASEGT. V dropped 0 bases and J dropped 6 bases, with 12 bases sitting between them. The length of the CDR3 is 14 residues. Here the CDR3 DNA reads TGTGCCAGCAGTGAAGCGGGACACTCGTTCGAGCAGTACTTC. This translates into CASSEAGHSFEQYF.

V usage is TRBV5-6 and J usage is TRBJ2-1; 7 bases are a match to TRBD2. There are 15 residues in the CDR3. Germline V gives CDR1 SGHDT, CDR2 YYEEEE. J gave up 5 bases and V 1 base, and 6 bases lay outside the gene matches. CDR3 sequence (DNA): TGTGCCAGCAGCTTGTCTGCTAGCGGACACAATGAGCAGTTCTTC. This codes for CASSLSASGHNEQFF.

This clone was seen once. The chain employs TRBV6-5 and TRBJ2-4, with D possibly TRBD1 on 6 matching bases. Trimming took off 5 bases at V and 1 base at J, with 12 bases between the two ends. CDR3 length: 15 amino acids. In germline, CDR1 is MNHEY, CDR2 SVGAGI. Here the CDR3 DNA reads TGTGCCAGCAGTCAGACAGGAGTTGCCAAAAACATTCAGTACTTC. This gives the protein CASSQTGVAKNIQYF.

The chain recombines TRBV25-1 with TRBJ1-2, with 7 bases aligning to TRBD1. The CDR3 spans 15 residues. V was clipped by 2 bases and J by 7 bases; unmatched bases: 10. Germline V gene lookup returns CDR1 MGHDK and CDR2 SYGVNS. CDR3 nucleotides: TGTGCCAGCAGTGAACGTCCAAAGAGGGGGCGTGGCTACACCTTC. Translation: CASSERPKRGRGYTF.